The 26 T cell receptor beta chains given below trace back to one sample, sequenced in a study of STAT5B mutations in CD4+ large granular lymphocyte leukemia. This table comes from immunoSEQ multiplex PCR, and its TCRdb copy is limited to in-frame clones, with some not included. There are tens of thousands of clones in the sample; about 80% occur only once, and 4% lies in the top ten. Sequenced: CD4+ T cells from blood buffy coats. The receptors shown here come from a human donor in good health.

V usage is TRBV28 and J usage is TRBJ1-5; D not resolved. V shed 7 bases and J shed 0 bases, with 7 bases lying between them. This CDR3 is 13 amino acids long. Germline values: CDR1 MDHEN, CDR2 SYDVKM. CDR3 DNA sequence: TGTGCCAGCACTCCATTTAGCAATCAGCCCCAGCATTTT. This gives the protein CASTPFSNQPQHF. Variable domain in full (rest from reference TRBV28 and TRBJ1-5): DVKVTQSSRYLVKRTGEKVFLECVQDMDHENMFWYRQDPGLGLRLIYFSYDVKMKEKGDIPEGYSVSREKKERFSLILESASTNQTSMYLCASTPFSNQPQHFGDGTRLSIL.

V gene TRBV28 combines with J gene TRBJ2-2, with D perhaps assigned TRBD1 or TRBD2 (5 bases each). Germline CDR1 and CDR2: MDHEN and SYDVKM. Trimming removed 7 bases at V and 5 bases at J, with 14 bases between. This CDR3 has 14 amino acids. DNA of the CDR3: TGTGCCAGCATTGGGACCTTTCTGACCGGGGAGCTGTTTTTT. Its translation is CASIGTFLTGELFF. Drawing the rest from reference TRBV28 and TRBJ2-2, the complete variable domain is DVKVTQSSRYLVKRTGEKVFLECVQDMDHENMFWYRQDPGLGLRLIYFSYDVKMKEKGDIPEGYSVSREKKERFSLILESASTNQTSMYLCASIGTFLTGELFFGEGSRLTVL.

The V and J genes are TRBV7-6 and TRBJ2-1; D uncertain. V was shortened by 4 bases and J by 9 bases, with 13 bases between the two germline ends. CDR1 SGHVS and CDR2 FNYEAQ come from the germline V gene. The CDR3 consists of 13 residues. The CDR3 sequence is CASSWGGILEQFF. The CDR3 DNA reads TGTGCCAGCAGCTGGGGTGGCATACTTGAGCAGTTCTTC.

The J gene is TRBJ1-5, the V gene TRBV28; a possible D gene is TRBD1 (6 bases). Germline V gives CDR1 MDHEN, CDR2 SYDVKM. This CDR3 is built from 13 residues. CDR3 DNA: TGTGGGTCTCGCAGGGGTGGCAATCAGCCCCAGCATTTT. Amino acids: CGSRRGGNQPQHF.

The genes are TRBV5-4 and TRBJ2-7, with 10 positions matching TRBD2. From germline, CDR1 is SGHNT and CDR2 YYREEE (reference sequence). Trimming at V came to 2 bases and at J to 5 bases, leaving 7 bases not matched to a gene. The CDR3 has 15 residues. The CDR3 bases are TGTGCCAGCAGCTTAAAGCTAGCGGGAGTGGACGAGCAGTACTTC. Protein: CASSLKLAGVDEQYF.

The chain is built from TRBV6-6 and TRBJ1-1; possible D gene TRBD1, 6 bases. V lost 7 bases and J 1 base, leaving 10 bases between the germline ends. From germline, CDR1 is MNHNY and CDR2 SVGAGI (reference sequence). The CDR3 loop spans 13 amino acids. The CDR3 reads CASTQQGNTEAFF. DNA for the CDR3: TGTGCCAGCACCCAACAGGGGAACACTGAAGCTTTCTTT.

J is TRBJ2-3 and V is TRBV10-1; unclear D gene. Germline CDR1 WNHNN, CDR2 SYGVQD (reference sequence). There are 11 residues in the CDR3. The V end lost 4 bases, the J end lost 3 bases, and 2 bases lay between the germline ends. Written as DNA, the CDR3 is TGCGCCAGCAGTGTTACAGATACGCAGTATTTT. It yields the protein CASSVTDTQYF.

Note on this clone: The same CDR3 is also encoded by other DNA sequences in this sample. Here the CDR3 DNA reads TGTGCCAGCAGTTACTCGACAGGTCGGGGAGGCTACACCTTC. Translated: CASSYSTGRGGYTF. The V call is TRBV6-5, the J call TRBJ1-2, with D perhaps TRBD1 (6 bases). CDR1 is MNHEY, CDR2 SVGAGI, per germline. The CDR3 sequence is 14 residues long. V was shortened by 0 bases and J by 8 bases, with 13 bases between the two germline ends.

The chain recombines TRBV25-1 with TRBJ1-2, with D hard to call. The CDR3 loop spans 13 amino acids. Trimming left V 5 bases short and J 1 base short, with 8 bases between. CDR1 and CDR2 (germline): MGHDK, SYGVNS. In DNA form, the CDR3 reads TGTGCCAGCAGTCGGACTTTTAACTATGGCTACACCTTC. It codes for CASSRTFNYGYTF.

This clone appeared a few times. V is TRBV5-4 and J is TRBJ2-3; D call uncertain. CDR1 and CDR2 from the germline V gene are SGHNT and YYREEE (reference sequence). CDR3 length: 14 amino acids. Trimming removed 0 bases from V and 3 bases from J, with 8 bases in between. The CDR3 DNA follows: TGTGCCAGCAGCTTGGATGTGGGGACAGATACGCAGTATTTT. Amino acid sequence: CASSLDVGTDTQYF. Drawing the rest from reference TRBV5-4 and TRBJ2-3, the complete variable domain is ETGVTQSPTHLIKTRGQQVTLRCSSQSGHNTVSWYQQALGQGPQFIFQYYREEENGRGNFPPRFSGLQFPNYSSELNVNALELDDSALYLCASSLDVGTDTQYFGPGTRLTVL.

The chain employs TRBV5-1 and TRBJ2-2; TRBD2 matches 11 bases. After removal of 2 bases from V and 6 bases from J, the junction contained 3 bases not matched to a gene. The CDR3 is made up of 15 amino acids. The germline V gene encodes CDR1 SGHRS and CDR2 YFSETQ. CDR3 sequence: CASSFRTSGPGELFF. CDR3 nucleotide sequence: TGCGCCAGCAGCTTCCGGACTAGCGGGCCCGGGGAGCTGTTTTTT.

The chain recombines TRBV5-4 with TRBJ2-1, with D possibly TRBD2 on 6 matching bases. Per the germline V gene, CDR1 is SGHNT and CDR2 is YYREEE (reference sequence). The germline V and J ends were trimmed by 4 bases and 5 bases, with 19 bases remaining between them. CDR3 size: 16 residues. CDR3 DNA: TGTGCCAGCAGCCCGGGACTGCCGTCGAGAAACAATGAGCAGTTCTTC. Protein sequence: CASSPGLPSRNNEQFF.

The chain links TRBV11-2 to TRBJ2-5; 7 bases match TRBD1. The CDR3 is 18 amino acids. Per the germline V gene, CDR1 is SGHAT and CDR2 is FQNNGV. The ends lost 8 bases at V and 2 bases at J; junction bases unmatched: 20. The DNA for the CDR3 is TGTGCCAGCCGCGATCGAAGGGTAAGGGGGCCATCTCAAGAGACCCAGTACTTC. Translation gives CASRDRRVRGPSQETQYF.

J is TRBJ2-7 and V is TRBV4-2; tentative D call: TRBD2 (6 bases). V was clipped by 0 bases and J by 8 bases, with 20 bases between them. The germline CDR1 and CDR2 sequences are LGHNA and YNFKEQ. This CDR3 comprises 16 residues. CDR3 coding DNA: TGTGCCAGCAGCCAAGATTTATCGGGAGTTATTGACAAGCAGTACTTC. Translation: CASSQDLSGVIDKQYF.

This clone turned up a few times. The chain has TRBV10-1 and TRBJ2-2; 13 nucleotides align to TRBD2. CDR3 size: 16 residues. The trim removed 4 bases at V and 4 bases at J, leaving 3 bases unmatched. The germline V gene encodes CDR1 WNHNN and CDR2 SYGVQD (reference sequence). CDR3 region: CASSGRLAGGTGELFF. CDR3 bases: TGCGCCAGCAGTGGAAGACTAGCGGGAGGCACCGGGGAGCTGTTTTTT.

The sample holds one count of this clone. The V call is TRBV11-2, the J call TRBJ2-7; perhaps TRBD2 as D (7 bases). This CDR3 contains 18 residues. The V and J ends lost 2 bases and 7 bases respectively, with 27 bases between them. Per germline, CDR1 SGHAT and CDR2 FQNNGV. For the CDR3, the DNA is TGTGCCAGCAGCTTAAAAGGGGGGGGAGGACTCACAATAATGGAGCAGTACTTC. Translating it yields CASSLKGGGGLTIMEQYF. The variable domain in full, with the rest retrieved from reference TRBV11-2 and TRBJ2-7, is EAGVAQSPRYKIIEKRQSVAFWCNPISGHATLYWYQQILGQGPKLLIQFQNNGVVDDSQLPKDRFSAERLKGVDSTLKIQPAKLEDSAVYLCASSLKGGGGLTIMEQYFGPGTRLTVT.

This clone was counted once. The J gene is TRBJ2-2, the V gene TRBV19, with no clear D. V lost 3 bases and J 8 bases, leaving 16 bases between the germline ends. CDR3 length: 15 residues. The V gene's germline CDR1 is LNHDA and CDR2 SQIVND (reference sequence). The CDR3 loop is CASSISVGSGGELFF. In DNA form, the CDR3 reads TGTGCCAGTAGTATCTCGGTGGGGTCAGGAGGGGAGCTGTTTTTT.

V usage is TRBV5-8 and J usage is TRBJ2-5; D perhaps matches TRBD1 (5 bases). The germline V gene encodes CDR1 SGHTS and CDR2 YDEGEE. The V end lost 3 bases, the J end lost 0 bases, and 12 bases lay between the germline ends. CDR3 size: 15 residues. The CDR3 DNA reads as TGTGCCAGCAGCTCACAGGTTCCAGACCAAGAGACCCAGTACTTC. It is translated as CASSSQVPDQETQYF.

The chain links TRBV6-5 to TRBJ2-5; 12 bases are shared with TRBD2. This CDR3 has 15 amino acids. CDR1 and CDR2 from the germline V gene are MNHEY and SVGAGI. V was clipped by 1 base and J by 11 bases; unmatched bases: 8. The CDR3 bases are TGTGCCAGCAGTTACTTGACTAGCGGGAGAATTAAGCAGTACTTC. Translation gives CASSYLTSGRIKQYF.

The genes are TRBV11-2 and TRBJ1-1; TRBD1 matches 9 bases. This CDR3 is 16 amino acids long. V was pared by 4 bases and J by 3 bases, with 9 bases of the junction left unmatched. Germline CDR1 SGHAT, CDR2 FQNNGV. The CDR3 coding sequence is TGTGCCAGCAGCTCCCAGGGCTGGGACAGGGACACTGAAGCTTTCTTT. Translation gives CASSSQGWDRDTEAFF. The full variable domain, completed using reference TRBV11-2 and TRBJ1-1, is EAGVAQSPRYKIIEKRQSVAFWCNPISGHATLYWYQQILGQGPKLLIQFQNNGVVDDSQLPKDRFSAERLKGVDSTLKIQPAKLEDSAVYLCASSSQGWDRDTEAFFGQGTRLTVV.

V usage is TRBV29-1 and J usage is TRBJ1-2; 7 nucleotides match TRBD1. Germline values: CDR1 SQVTM, CDR2 ANQGSEA. Trimming at V came to 6 bases and at J to 4 bases, leaving 11 bases not matched to a gene. This CDR3 comprises 14 residues. CDR3: CSVTSTGLGYGYTF. CDR3 nucleotide sequence: TGCAGCGTCACGTCGACAGGGTTGGGCTATGGCTACACCTTC.

V and J are TRBV19 and TRBJ2-2; 7 positions match TRBD2. This CDR3 is 13 amino acids long. The trim removed 5 bases at V and 13 bases at J, leaving 10 bases unmatched. CDR1 and CDR2 (germline): LNHDA, SQIVND (reference sequence). The CDR3 sequence is CASSLGEGGALFF. In DNA form, the CDR3 reads TGTGCCAGTAGTCTGGGGGAGGGAGGAGCGCTGTTTTTT.

The chain couples TRBV5-4 to TRBJ2-7, with a possible D match to TRBD1 (6 bases). CDR3 size: 12 residues. CDR1 SGHNT and CDR2 YYREEE come from the germline V gene (reference sequence). V lost 3 bases and J 3 bases, leaving 7 bases between the germline ends. Here the CDR3 DNA reads TGTGCCAGCAGCTGGGACAACTACGAGCAGTACTTC. It is translated as CASSWDNYEQYF.

CDR3 DNA: TGTGCCACCAGCAGGGATAATCAGCCCCAGCATTTT. Encoded protein: CATSRDNQPQHF. The chain employs TRBV15 and TRBJ1-5; D is ambiguous. V shed 3 bases and J shed 4 bases, with 4 bases lying between them. CDR3 length: 12 amino acids. Germline V gives CDR1 LNHNV, CDR2 YYDKDF (reference sequence).

The genes are TRBV9 and TRBJ1-1; 7 bases match TRBD1. CDR1 and CDR2 (germline): SGDLS, YYNGEE. The length of the CDR3 is 14 residues. The J segment lost 0 bases and the V segment lost 4 bases, leaving 3 bases of the junction unmatched. CDR3 nucleotide sequence: TGTGCCAGCAGCCCGACAGGGATGAACACTGAAGCTTTCTTT. This sequence encodes CASSPTGMNTEAFF.

The CDR3 DNA reads as TGTGCCTGGAGTGGCCGGGACAGGGGGCCGGACATTCAGTACTTC. Amino acid sequence: CAWSGRDRGPDIQYF. This chain uses TRBV30 with TRBJ2-4, with TRBD1 matching 12 bases. V was clipped by 1 base and J by 8 bases; unmatched bases: 6. The germline V gene has CDR1 GTSNPN and CDR2 SVGIG (reference sequence). The CDR3 extends over 15 amino acids.